Sequencing of this T cell receptor beta chain was carried out in a study of lymphopenia after photon versus proton radiotherapy (dated by TCRdb to about 2019). For the wider study: The study compared the immunological effects of photon versus proton radiation therapy in patients with gastrointestinal tumors who developed high-grade lymphopenia. The roughly 20 patients in the cohort had gastrointestinal tumors, were treated with either photon or proton therapy, and subsequently developed lymphopenia. The goal of the study was to characterize the differences between the two radiation modalities in how they affect the immune system. Overall study outcomes, separate from this receptor: Relative stability during treatment was observed in proton-treated patients, whereas loss of naive T cells and TCR diversity and gain of effector/memory populations were observed in photon-treated patients. After the lymphocyte count nadir, oligoclonal expansion, especially of CD8+ Temra cells, was observed in photon-treated repertoires, and the drop in diversity was driven by this expansion. Across the cohort, among patients who died, a greater drop in TCR diversity after the nadir was inversely correlated with overall survival time. The authors looked at the survival association only in patients who died, and they framed better survival with proton therapy as a possibility rather than a demonstrated result.

Library construction relied on the immunoSEQ multiplex PCR assay. Alongside multiparametric flow cytometry, deep sequencing of rearranged TCR beta loci was used to profile the T cell repertoires. TCRdb obtained this table from immuneACCESS and retained in-frame rearrangements with V and J assigned. These tables miss some clones; where compared with another copy, unresolved V genes account for less than half of the shortfall, and the remainder is unexplained. The sample yields 150,000 to 200,000 clones; about nine tenths were counted once. The top ten hold around 4.6% of the sample. A remark on this clone: Its antigen is unknown. Base qualities are missing; no much larger clone stands one base away.

The germline V gene supplies CDR1 SGHTA and CDR2 FQGNSA. From cysteine to phenylalanine, the CDR3 is 17 amino acids long. The CDR3 DNA has 51 bases and is translated from base 1. V loses 5 bases at its end and J loses 5 bases; junction bases beyond the gene matches: 12. The sequencing used peripheral blood, collected from a patient treated with photon-based radiotherapy. This receptor was obtained from a man between 50 and 59 years old with gastric cancer. The chain is assembled from TRBV7-2 and TRBJ2-7; the junction holds 13 bases that match TRBD2. The sequenced DNA: TGTGCCAGCAGCCACGATCGACTAGCGGGAGGTCTAAACGAGCAGTACTTC. Its translation reads: CASSHDRLAGGLNEQYF.